A selection of T cell receptor beta chains follows, all from one sample in a study of Graves' ophthalmopathy and Graves' hyperthyroidism. Via MiXCR, TCRdb re-called the multiplex PCR reads, giving one row per CDR3 protein. The sample lists 740,000 or so distinct CDR3 sequences, roughly 41% seen once, with around 40% in the top ten. Sequenced material: peripheral blood. Receptors originate from an adult man with Graves' ophthalmopathy. Each CDR3 is given with its conserved first and last residue. D genes are given only for firm matches. The size field is filled for only some rows; it gives once, few, many or a size class.

j_call v_call d_call clone_size cdr3_nt cdr3_aa
TRBJ1-4 TRBV19 - - TGTGCCAGTAGTGTTGAGGCTCGGGGGATTTGGGGAACTAATGAAAAACTGTTTTTT CASSVEARGIWGTNEKLFF
TRBJ1-1 TRBV20-1 - few TGCAGTGCTAGCAGGCTTCACACTGAAGCTTTCTTT CSASRLHTEAFF
TRBJ2-7 TRBV2 TRBD2 - TGTGCCAGTTCGCGGGGGAGGGATGCCGAGCAGTACTTC CASSRGRDAEQYF
TRBJ2-2 TRBV7-2 TRBD1 few TGTGCCAGCAGCCTACTGAGACAGGGGGCTACGAACACCGGGGAGCTGTTTTTT CASSLLRQGATNTGELFF
TRBJ1-2 TRBV25-1 - - TGTGCCAGCACGAAGGTTGGCTACACCTTC CASTKVGYTF
TRBJ2-5 TRBV5-1 - - TGCGCCAGCGGTTTGGGGGGTGGCGGCCAAGAGACCCAGTACTTC CASGLGGGGQETQYF
TRBJ2-7 TRBV12-3/TRBV12-4 - - TGTGCCAGCAGTTTAAGTTCCGGGGTCCACGAGCAGTACTTC CASSLSSGVHEQYF
TRBJ1-2 TRBV2 TRBD1 many TGTGCCAGCAGTCCTGACAGGGCATACACCTTC CASSPDRAYTF
TRBJ2-7 TRBV11-2 TRBD2 few TGTGCCAGCAGGGGACTAGGCGGGCAGTACTTC CASRGLGGQYF
TRBJ1-5 TRBV24-1 TRBD1 - TGTGCCACCAGTGATTCGGCAGGGGGATATCAGCCCCAGCATTTT CATSDSAGGYQPQHF
TRBJ1-1 TRBV3-1 TRBD1 many TGTGCCAGCAGCCAATGGGACAGAGAAGCTTTCTTT CASSQWDREAFF
TRBJ2-2 TRBV25-1 - few TGTGCCAGCAGTTTCCGCGGGACCGCCAGGGAGCTGTTTTTT CASSFRGTARELFF
TRBJ2-5 TRBV6-5 TRBD2 few TGTGCCAGCAGTTACTCGAAGCCGGGAGGGGAGACCCAGTACTTC CASSYSKPGGETQYF
TRBJ1-1 TRBV24-1 TRBD1 - TGTGCCAGCAGTCAACCGGGACAGGGGGTTCGGGAAGCTTTCTTT CASSQPGQGVREAFF
TRBJ2-7 TRBV20-1 TRBD1 few TGCAGTGCTAGAGATCTGACAGGGCGCTCCTACGAGCAGTACTTC CSARDLTGRSYEQYF
TRBJ2-5 TRBV10-3 - - TGTGCCATCAGTTTAGAGGCGACGGCGGAGACCCAGTACTTC CAISLEATAETQYF
TRBJ2-2 TRBV24-1 - few TGTGCCACCAGTGACCCCGGGACTAACACCGGGGAGCTGTTTTTT CATSDPGTNTGELFF
TRBJ1-2 TRBV25-1 TRBD1 - TGTGCCAGCTTGTATCTCTGGGACAGTAACTATGGCTACACCTTC CASLYLWDSNYGYTF
TRBJ2-7 TRBV29-1 TRBD1 many TGCAGCGTTGGGGACAGCTCTAACGAGCAGTACTTC CSVGDSSNEQYF
TRBJ1-3 TRBV11-1 - - TGTGCCAGCAGCTTAGATGGGAGATCCTCTGGAAACACCATATATTTT CASSLDGRSSGNTIYF
TRBJ1-5 TRBV9 - - TGTGCCAGCAGCGTAGGTTGGGAACCGGGCAATCAGCCCCAGCATTTT CASSVGWEPGNQPQHF
TRBJ1-5 TRBV4-1 - - TGCGCCAGCAGCCAAGGAGAACGGGACGTACTTCTCAATCAGCCCCAGCATTTT CASSQGERDVLLNQPQHF
TRBJ1-1 TRBV29-1 TRBD1 - TGCAGCGTCCGGGACAGGGGAAACACTGAAGCTTTCTTT CSVRDRGNTEAFF